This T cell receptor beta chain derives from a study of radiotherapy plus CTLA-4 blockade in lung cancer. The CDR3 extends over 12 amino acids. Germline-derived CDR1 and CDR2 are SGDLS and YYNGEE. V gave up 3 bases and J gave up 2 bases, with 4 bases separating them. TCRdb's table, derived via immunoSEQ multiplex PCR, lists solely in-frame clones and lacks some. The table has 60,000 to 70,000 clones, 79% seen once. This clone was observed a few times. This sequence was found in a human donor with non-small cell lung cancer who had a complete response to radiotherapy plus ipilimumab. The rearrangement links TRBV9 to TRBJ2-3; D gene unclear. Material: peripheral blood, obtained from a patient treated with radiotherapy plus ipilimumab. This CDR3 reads CASSANTDTQYF. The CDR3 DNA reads TGTGCCAGCAGCGCCAACACAGATACGCAGTATTTT.